This T cell receptor beta chain was captured in a study of blood T cell repertoires in COVID-19. Study summary: Sites across the United States, Italy and Spain contributed samples from acute and convalescent COVID-19. Sample material is recorded as cDNA or gDNA derived from T cells, B-cell-depleted T cells, or PBMCs.

J lost 5 bases, V lost 5 bases, and 14 bases had no gene match. The CDR3 totals 17 residues. Per the germline V gene, CDR1 is PRHDT and CDR2 is FYEKMQ (reference sequence). As originally analysed: Amplification from reference gene primers served as the basis for estimated nucleated cell counts. Generated by immunoSEQ multiplex PCR, the TCRdb table keeps only in-frame clones and is missing some. V and J calls and clone size follow that table, whereas D and trimming were derived from the DNA. Altogether 250,000 to 350,000 clones are present, roughly 88% being singletons, with the ten largest covering approximately 8.5%.

The sequence came from a man between 18 and 29 years old with active or convalescent COVID-19. The sequencing input was peripheral blood. The chain combines TRBV13 with TRBJ2-5, with TRBD2 matching 10 bases. This CDR3 reads CASSPRRAGGPRETQYF. CDR3 DNA sequence: TGTGCCAGCAGCCCCCGTCGAGCGGGGGGGCCGAGGGAGACCCAGTACTTC.